The 5 T cell receptor beta chains listed next were all sequenced from one sample in a study of PD-1 blockade in classical Hodgkin lymphoma. Brentuximab vedotin exposure varied among the patients, all of whom had relapsed after autologous stem cell transplantation. TCRdb's table, derived via immunoSEQ multiplex PCR, lists solely in-frame clones and lacks some. The table shows about 99,000 clones, with 75% to 85% occurring only once. The sample in question was peripheral blood mononuclear cells (PBMCs), obtained before the second cycle of nivolumab. The receptors shown here come from a human donor with classical Hodgkin lymphoma.

This sequence joins TRBV19 and TRBJ2-7, with D unresolved. The CDR3 has 14 amino acids. Trimming left V 10 bases short and J 1 base short, with 17 bases between. Germline CDR1 is LNHDA and CDR2 is SQIVND (reference sequence). CDR3 protein: CATALRSQSYEQYF. The CDR3 nucleotides are TGTGCCACCGCCCTCAGGAGCCAATCCTACGAGCAGTACTTC.

This clone is a singleton in its sample. The chain joins TRBV4-2 to TRBJ1-1, with D hard to call. Germline assignment: CDR1 LGHNA and CDR2 YNFKEQ. The germline V and J ends were trimmed by 3 bases and 4 bases, with 15 bases remaining between them. The length of the CDR3 is 15 residues. Here the CDR3 reads CASSQIDGSGTEAFF. CDR3 nucleotide sequence: TGTGCCAGCAGCCAGATAGACGGGTCGGGCACTGAAGCTTTCTTT.

This clone has only one observation. This sequence joins TRBV6-4 and TRBJ2-1; 13 nucleotides align to TRBD2. Per germline, CDR1 MRHNA and CDR2 SNTAGT. V shed 3 bases, J shed 6 bases, and the junction held 8 bases outside the gene matches. The CDR3 is 17 amino acids. The CDR3 nucleotides are TGTGCCAGCAGTGAGGGACTAGCGGGATCGGGGGGCAATGAGCAGTTCTTC. Protein: CASSEGLAGSGGNEQFF.

The rearrangement joins TRBV7-8 to TRBJ2-6; maybe TRBD2 (5 bases). Germline-derived CDR1 and CDR2 are SGHVS and FQNEAQ. V lost 5 bases, J lost 2 bases, and 13 bases lay in between. This CDR3 has 16 residues. The CDR3 DNA is TGTGCCAGCAGCCACCGGGCGGGTGCTGGGGCCAACGTCCTGACTTTC. This sequence encodes CASSHRAGAGANVLTF.

Of note for this clone: At one end, the junction sequence differs from germline, possibly due to a read error. CDR3 sequence reads: CASSSRLGPMLF. The DNA for the CDR3 is TGTGCCAGCAGCTCCAGGCTGGGACCCATGCTTTTT. The chain uses TRBV7-2 and TRBJ1-3, with a tentative D call TRBD1 (5 bases). The CDR3 is 12 amino acids. Germline lookup yields CDR1 SGHTA and CDR2 FQGNSA. Supplemented by reference TRBV7-2 and TRBJ1-3, the full variable domain reads GAGVSQSPSNKVTEKGKDVELRCDPISGHTALYWYRQSLGQGLEFLIYFQGNSAPDKSGLPSDRFSAERTGGSVSTLTIQRTQQEDSAVYLCASSSRLGPMLFGEGSWLTVV.